This T cell receptor beta chain was identified in a study of blood T cell repertoires in COVID-19. Overall study: Material from acute and convalescent COVID-19 was sourced from the United States, Italy and Spain. T cells, B-cell-depleted T cells, or PBMCs provided the cDNA or gDNA that served as material.

The CDR3 loop spans 12 amino acids. The authors' processing: Estimated nucleated cell counts came from reference gene primer amplification. The protocol was immunoSEQ multiplex PCR, while the TCRdb copy is restricted to in-frame clones and leaves out a portion. V and J calls plus clone size are reproduced from that table; the DNA served to infer D and trimming. The sample includes about 180,000 clones, 75% to 90% of them seen just once. The source material was peripheral blood. The V and J genes are TRBV21-1 and TRBJ2-7; whether TRBD2, the table's D call, matches the DNA was not checked. TRBV21-1 is assigned pseudogene status. The TCR sequence derives from a human donor with active or convalescent COVID-19. The donor label of this sample is uncertain. CDR3 in DNA: TGTGCCAGCAGCAAAGTCCGGGGATCGCAGTACTTC. Its protein product is CASSKVRGSQYF.